Sequencing of this T cell receptor (beta chain) was carried out in a study of blood T cell repertoires in COVID-19. Across the whole study: Italy, Spain and the United States were the sources of the convalescent and acute COVID-19 samples. T cells, B-cell-depleted T cells, or PBMCs supplied cDNA or gDNA.

Generated by immunoSEQ multiplex PCR, the TCRdb table keeps only in-frame clones and is missing some. The sample includes 140,000 or so clones, 80% to 85% of them seen just once. Trimming stripped 5 bases from V and 0 bases from J, with 16 bases between. The germline gives CDR1 SGHTA, CDR2 FQGNSA. This CDR3 comprises 16 residues. The receptor comes from a human donor in a cohort sampled during active COVID-19. This sequence joins TRBV7-2 and TRBJ2-5; a possible D gene is TRBD1 (6 bases). Input material: peripheral blood. CDR3 amino acids: CASSDPTGTYQETQYF. CDR3 in DNA: TGTGCCAGCAGCGACCCGACAGGTACCTACCAAGAGACCCAGTACTTC.